Listed here are 10 T cell receptor beta chains from one sample, sequenced in a study of blood T cell repertoires in COVID-19 (dated by TCRdb to 2020 to 2021). Libraries came from the immunoSEQ multiplex PCR assay. TCRdb took this table from immuneACCESS and kept in-frame rearrangements with V and J called. Such tables lack part of the clones; where checked against another copy, unresolved V genes explain under half of the gap, and the rest is unexplained. In this sample the table shows fewer than 300,000 clones, just over 90% of which occur a single time. Together, the top ten hold 2% to 2.5% of the sample. The sequencing sample was made of PBMCs or T cells enriched from blood (not recorded which). The source is a woman aged 40 to 50 with acute COVID-19.

The chain uses TRBV11-2 and TRBJ2-5; D not resolved. The CDR3 contains 11 residues. The V end lost 4 bases, the J end lost 7 bases, and 7 bases lay between the germline ends. Germline CDR1 is SGHAT and CDR2 is FQNNGV. CDR3 nucleotide sequence: TGTGCCAGCAGCTCCAAATGGACCCAGTACTTC. This codes for CASSSKWTQYF.

The rearrangement uses TRBV18 and TRBJ2-5; 12 positions match TRBD2. Germline CDR1 reads KGHSH; CDR2 reads LQKENI. V trimming: 4 bases; J trimming: 5 bases; junction bases outside the gene matches: 8. The CDR3 spans 16 residues. The CDR3 loop reads CASSRGTSGSHETQYF. As DNA, the CDR3 is TGTGCCAGCTCACGCGGGACTAGCGGGTCTCATGAGACCCAGTACTTC. Full variable domain (rest looked up from reference TRBV18 and TRBJ2-5): NAGVMQNPRHLVRRRGQEARLRCSPMKGHSHVYWYRQLPEEGLKFMVYLQKENIIDESGMPKERFSAEFPKEGPSILRIQQVVRGDSAAYFCASSRGTSGSHETQYFGPGTRLLVL.

The chain is built from TRBV5-1 and TRBJ2-3; 10 nucleotides line up with TRBD2. The CDR3 loop spans 14 amino acids. With V trimmed by 6 bases and J by 4 bases, 5 bases remained unmatched. Germline loops: CDR1 SGHRS, CDR2 YFSETQ. Written as DNA, the CDR3 is TGCGCCAGCACCAGCGGGGGGGCTGCAGATACGCAGTATTTT. Protein product: CASTSGGAADTQYF.

The gene calls are TRBV7-3 and TRBJ2-5; 11 nucleotides agree with TRBD2. V gave up 5 bases and J gave up 5 bases; unmatched junction bases: 7. The CDR3 spans 15 residues. Germline CDR1 SGHTA, CDR2 FQGTGA. CDR3: CASSLSGRAGETQYF. The CDR3 nucleotides read TGTGCCAGCAGCCTTAGCGGGAGGGCCGGGGAGACCCAGTACTTC.

About this clone itself: The junction differs from germline at one of its ends, possibly a read error. The rearrangement links TRBV3-1 (or the pseudogene TRBV3-2) to TRBJ1-1, with TRBD1 as a possible D gene (5 bases). The CDR3 runs to 12 residues. From germline, CDR1 is LGHDT and CDR2 YNNKEL (reference sequence). This CDR3 is CASGYRNAEAFF. CDR3 nucleotide sequence: TGTGCCAGCGGGTACAGGAACGCTGAAGCTTTCTTT.

This chain links TRBV9 with TRBJ2-3; no clear D. This CDR3 is 16 amino acids long. Trimming stripped 0 bases from V and 0 bases from J, with 11 bases between. Germline values: CDR1 SGDLS, CDR2 YYNGEE. CDR3 in DNA: TGTGCCAGCAGCGTAGAGTACTATCTTAGCACAGATACGCAGTATTTT. Its translation: CASSVEYYLSTDTQYF.

The chain employs TRBV5-1 and TRBJ1-1, with D possibly TRBD1 on 5 matching bases. V was clipped by 5 bases and J by 1 base, with 12 bases between them. The germline V gene encodes CDR1 SGHRS and CDR2 YFSETQ. The CDR3 runs to 14 residues. The CDR3 DNA reads TGCGCCAGCAGGGGTGGCAGGGAGAACACTGAAGCTTTCTTT. Protein product: CASRGGRENTEAFF.

As to this clone: The same CDR3 arises from other DNA sequences in this sample as well. The chain carries TRBV3-1 (or the pseudogene TRBV3-2) and TRBJ2-5, with 11 bases aligning to TRBD2. J was trimmed by 5 bases and V by 4 bases; bases with no gene match: 9. CDR1 is LGHDT and CDR2 is YNNKEL in the germline V gene (reference sequence). The CDR3 runs 16 residues. CDR3 amino acids: CASSPYLAGGGETQYF. As DNA, the CDR3 is TGTGCCAGCAGCCCGTACTTAGCGGGAGGGGGGGAGACCCAGTACTTC.

CDR3 DNA sequence: TGTGCCAGTAGTATAGTAGGGACAGGGGCCTACGAGCAGTACTTC. It is translated as CASSIVGTGAYEQYF. The chain employs TRBV19 and TRBJ2-7; 10 bases are shared with TRBD1. The trim removed 1 base at V and 2 bases at J, leaving 2 bases unmatched. The CDR3 length is 15 residues. Germline CDR1 and CDR2: LNHDA and SQIVND (reference sequence).

The V call is TRBV30, the J call TRBJ2-1; 8 bases match TRBD2. The CDR3 has 19 residues. Trimming cost V 5 bases and J 8 bases; bases outside gene matches: 26. Germline V CDR1 and CDR2: GTSNPN, SVGIG (reference sequence). The CDR3 nucleotides read TGTGCCTGGGGCTCCCGGCGTCGTCTAGCGGGTGTAGTGATTGATGAGCAGTTCTTC. Residues: CAWGSRRRLAGVVIDEQFF. Full variable domain (rest looked up from reference TRBV30 and TRBJ2-1): SQTIHQWPATLVQPVGSPLSLECTVEGTSNPNLYWYRQAAGRGLQLLFYSVGIGQISSEVPQNLSASRPQDRQFILSSKKLLLSDSGFYLCAWGSRRRLAGVVIDEQFFGPGTRLTVL.